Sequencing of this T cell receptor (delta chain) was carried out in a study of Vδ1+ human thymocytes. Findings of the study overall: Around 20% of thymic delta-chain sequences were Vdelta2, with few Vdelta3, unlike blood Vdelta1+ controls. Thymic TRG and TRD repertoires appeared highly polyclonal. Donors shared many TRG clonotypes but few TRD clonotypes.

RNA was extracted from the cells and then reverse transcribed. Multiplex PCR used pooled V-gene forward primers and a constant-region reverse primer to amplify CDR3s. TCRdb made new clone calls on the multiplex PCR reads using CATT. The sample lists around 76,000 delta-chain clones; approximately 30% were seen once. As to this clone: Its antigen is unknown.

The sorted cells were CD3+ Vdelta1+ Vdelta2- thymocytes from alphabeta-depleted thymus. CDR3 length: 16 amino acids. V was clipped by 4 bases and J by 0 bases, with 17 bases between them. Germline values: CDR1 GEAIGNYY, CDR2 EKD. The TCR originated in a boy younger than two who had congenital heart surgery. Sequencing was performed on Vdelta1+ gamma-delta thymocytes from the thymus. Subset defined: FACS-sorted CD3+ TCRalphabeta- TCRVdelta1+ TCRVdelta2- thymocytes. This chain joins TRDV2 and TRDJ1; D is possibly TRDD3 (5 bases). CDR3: CACECRWGLNTDKLIF. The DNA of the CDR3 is TGTGCCTGTGAATGCCGGTGGGGCCTAAACACCGATAAACTCATCTTT.